The clone carrying this T cell receptor beta chain was counted many times. Its antigen is not known. TCRdb itself ran the 5' RACE reads through MiXCR, one entry per CDR3 protein. The sample holds thousands of distinct CDR3 sequences, over 8% seen once. Time point meaning: sample taken at primary tumor resection. The donors, roughly 70 patients with untreated early-stage non-small cell lung cancer, provided the samples. V lost 0 bases, J lost 3 bases, and 8 bases lay in between. The germline gives CDR1 DFQATT, CDR2 SNEGSKA (reference sequence). The CDR3 has 13 residues. This entry is derived from a study of spatial heterogeneity in lung cancer. The study, taken as a whole, reports: The study found that expanded intratumoral alpha and beta TCR counts tracked tumor mutation counts.

The sequencing used lung tumor tissue, collected at surgery. This chain links TRBV20-1 with TRBJ1-2; D call uncertain. The sequence was obtained from a male donor with early-stage non-small cell lung cancer. The chain's CDR3 is CSAREHTYYGYTF. The CDR3 DNA reads as TGCAGTGCTAGAGAGCATACTTACTATGGCTACACCTTC.